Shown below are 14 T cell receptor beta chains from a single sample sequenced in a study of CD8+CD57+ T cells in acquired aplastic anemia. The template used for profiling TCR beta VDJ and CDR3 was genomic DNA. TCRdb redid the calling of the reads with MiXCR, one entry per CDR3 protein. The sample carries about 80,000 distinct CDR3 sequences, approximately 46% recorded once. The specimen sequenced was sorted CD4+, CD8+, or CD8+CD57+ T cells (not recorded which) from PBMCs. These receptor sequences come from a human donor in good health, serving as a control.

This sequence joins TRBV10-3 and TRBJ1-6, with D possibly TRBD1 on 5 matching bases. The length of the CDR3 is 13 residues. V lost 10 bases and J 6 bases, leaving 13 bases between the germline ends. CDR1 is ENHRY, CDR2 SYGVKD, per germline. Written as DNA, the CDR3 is TGTGCCAGCTCCGGGGGTCCTAATTCACCCCTCCACTTT. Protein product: CASSGGPNSPLHF.

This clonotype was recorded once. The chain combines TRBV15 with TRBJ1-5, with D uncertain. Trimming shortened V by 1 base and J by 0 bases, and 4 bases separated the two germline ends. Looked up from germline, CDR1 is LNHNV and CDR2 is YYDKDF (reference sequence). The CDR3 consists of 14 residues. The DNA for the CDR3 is TGTGCCACCAGCAGAGGAAATAGCAATCAGCCCCAGCATTTT. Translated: CATSRGNSNQPQHF. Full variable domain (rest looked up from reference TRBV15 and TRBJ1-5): DAMVIQNPRYQVTQFGKPVTLSCSQTLNHNVMYWYQQKSSQAPKLLFHYYDKDFNNEADTPDNFQSRRPNTSFCFLDIRSPGLGDTAMYLCATSRGNSNQPQHFGDGTRLSIL.

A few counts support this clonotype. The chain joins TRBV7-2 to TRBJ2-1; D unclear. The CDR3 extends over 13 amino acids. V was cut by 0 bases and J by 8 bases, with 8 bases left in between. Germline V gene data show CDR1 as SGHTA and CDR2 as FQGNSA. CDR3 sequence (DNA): TGTGCCAGCAGCTTAGCGGGTGGGGATGAGCAGTTCTTC. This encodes CASSLAGGDEQFF.

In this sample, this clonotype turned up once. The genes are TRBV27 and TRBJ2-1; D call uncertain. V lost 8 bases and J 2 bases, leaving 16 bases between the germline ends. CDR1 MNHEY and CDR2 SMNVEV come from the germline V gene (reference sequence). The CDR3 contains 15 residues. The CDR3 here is CASGLGRSAYNEQFF. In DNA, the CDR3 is TGTGCCAGCGGCCTTGGGCGGAGCGCCTACAATGAGCAGTTCTTC.

The CDR3 DNA follows: TGTGCCAGCTCTAACAATCAGCCCCAGCATTTT. Translation gives CASSNNQPQHF. The rearrangement joins TRBV19 to TRBJ1-5; D gene ambiguous. Germline CDR1 reads LNHDA; CDR2 reads SQIVND (reference sequence). The length of the CDR3 is 11 residues. Between the trimmed V and J ends, which lost 9 bases and 3 bases, there was a span of 6 bases. Full variable domain (remainder filled in from reference TRBV19 and TRBJ1-5): DGGITQSPKYLFRKEGQNVTLSCEQNLNHDAMYWYRQDPGQGLRLIYYSQIVNDFQKGDIAEGYSVSREKKESFPLTVTSAQKNPTAFYLCASSNNQPQHFGDGTRLSIL.

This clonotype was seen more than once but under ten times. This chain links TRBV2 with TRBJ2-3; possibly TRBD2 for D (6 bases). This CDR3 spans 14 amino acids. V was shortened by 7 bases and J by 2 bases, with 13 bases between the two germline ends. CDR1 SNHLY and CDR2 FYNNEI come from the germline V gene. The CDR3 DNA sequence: TGTGCCAGCACAATGGGGGGTATCACAGATACGCAGTATTTT. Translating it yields CASTMGGITDTQYF. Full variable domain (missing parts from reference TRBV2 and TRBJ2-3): EPEVTQTPSHQVTQMGQEVILRCVPISNHLYFYWYRQILGQKVEFLVSFYNNEISEKSEIFDDQFSVERPDGSNFTLKIRSTKLEDSAMYFCASTMGGITDTQYFGPGTRLTVL.

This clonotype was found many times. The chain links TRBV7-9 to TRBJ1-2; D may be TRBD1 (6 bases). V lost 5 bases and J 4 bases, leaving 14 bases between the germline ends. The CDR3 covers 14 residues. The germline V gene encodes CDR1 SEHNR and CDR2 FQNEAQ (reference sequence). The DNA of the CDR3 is TGTGCCAGCAGCCCCCAGGGGACGGGCTATGGCTACACCTTC. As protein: CASSPQGTGYGYTF.

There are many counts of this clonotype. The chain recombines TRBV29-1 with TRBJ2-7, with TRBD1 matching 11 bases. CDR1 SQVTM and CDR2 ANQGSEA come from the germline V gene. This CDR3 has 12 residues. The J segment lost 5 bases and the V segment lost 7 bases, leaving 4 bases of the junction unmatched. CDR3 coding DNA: TGCAGCGCCAGGGACAGGGGGAACGAGCAGTACTTC. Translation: CSARDRGNEQYF.

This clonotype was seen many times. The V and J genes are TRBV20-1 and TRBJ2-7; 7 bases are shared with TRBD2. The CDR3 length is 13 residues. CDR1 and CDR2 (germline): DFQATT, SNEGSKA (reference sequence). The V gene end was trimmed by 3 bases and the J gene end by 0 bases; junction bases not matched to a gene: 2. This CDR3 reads CSARRGSSYEQYF. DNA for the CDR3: TGCAGTGCTAGGCGGGGGAGCTCCTACGAGCAGTACTTC.

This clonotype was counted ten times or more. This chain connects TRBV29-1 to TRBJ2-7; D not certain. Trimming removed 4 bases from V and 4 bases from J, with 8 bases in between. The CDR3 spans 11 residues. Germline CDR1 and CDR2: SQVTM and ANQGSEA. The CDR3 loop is CSVVEVYEQYF. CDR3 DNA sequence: TGCAGCGTTGTAGAGGTTTACGAGCAGTACTTC.

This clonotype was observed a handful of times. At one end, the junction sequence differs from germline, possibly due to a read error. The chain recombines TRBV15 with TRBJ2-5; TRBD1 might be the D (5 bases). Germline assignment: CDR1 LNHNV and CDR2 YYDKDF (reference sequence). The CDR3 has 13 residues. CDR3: CVTSRVAGETQYF. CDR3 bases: TGTGTCACCAGCAGGGTCGCCGGGGAGACCCAGTACTTC.

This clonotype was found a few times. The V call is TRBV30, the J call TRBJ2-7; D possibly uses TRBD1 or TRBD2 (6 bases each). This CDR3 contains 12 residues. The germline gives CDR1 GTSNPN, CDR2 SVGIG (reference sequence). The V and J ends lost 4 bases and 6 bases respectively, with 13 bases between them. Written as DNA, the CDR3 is TGTGCCTGGACCTTAGGGGGGCTCGAGCAGTACTTC. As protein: CAWTLGGLEQYF. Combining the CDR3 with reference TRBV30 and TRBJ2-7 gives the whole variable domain SQTIHQWPATLVQPVGSPLSLECTVEGTSNPNLYWYRQAAGRGLQLLFYSVGIGQISSEVPQNLSASRPQDRQFILSSKKLLLSDSGFYLCAWTLGGLEQYFGPGTRLTVT.

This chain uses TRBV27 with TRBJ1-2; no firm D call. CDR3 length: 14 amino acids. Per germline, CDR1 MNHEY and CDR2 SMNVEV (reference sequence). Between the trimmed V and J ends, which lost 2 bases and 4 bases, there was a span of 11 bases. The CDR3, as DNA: TGTGCCAGCAGTTTAGGGCAGAGCTTCTATGGCTACACCTTC. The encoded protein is CASSLGQSFYGYTF.

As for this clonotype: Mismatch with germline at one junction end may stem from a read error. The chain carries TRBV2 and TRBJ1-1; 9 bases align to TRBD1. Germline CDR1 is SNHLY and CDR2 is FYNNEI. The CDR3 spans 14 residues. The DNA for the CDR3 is TGTGCCAGCGGTGAAACAGGGGGCGCGACTGAAGCTTTCTTT. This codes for CASGETGGATEAFF.